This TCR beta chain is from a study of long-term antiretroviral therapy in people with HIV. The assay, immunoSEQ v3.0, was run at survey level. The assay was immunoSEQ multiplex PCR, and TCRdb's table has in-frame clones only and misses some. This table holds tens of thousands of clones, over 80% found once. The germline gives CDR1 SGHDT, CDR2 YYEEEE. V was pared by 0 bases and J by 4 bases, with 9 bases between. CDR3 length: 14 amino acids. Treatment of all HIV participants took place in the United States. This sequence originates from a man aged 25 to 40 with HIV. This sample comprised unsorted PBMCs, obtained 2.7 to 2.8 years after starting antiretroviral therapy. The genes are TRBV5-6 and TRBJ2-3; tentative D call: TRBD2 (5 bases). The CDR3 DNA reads TGTGCCAGCAGCTTGGTAGGCGGGCCAGATACGCAGTATTTT. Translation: CASSLVGGPDTQYF. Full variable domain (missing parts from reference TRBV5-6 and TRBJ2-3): DAGVTQSPTHLIKTRGQQVTLRCSPKSGHDTVSWYQQALGQGPQFIFQYYEEEERQRGNFPDRFSGHQFPNYSSELNVNALLLGDSALYLCASSLVGGPDTQYFGPGTRLTVL.